The 32 T cell receptor beta chains below come from one sample, sequenced in a study of cytomegalovirus exposure and HLA in healthy donors. PCR amplification relied on 60 Vbeta primers (plus 13 Jbeta primers). Sequenced by immunoSEQ multiplex PCR; TCRdb stores in-frame clones only, minus some. Here the sample spans more than 110,000 clones, 70% to 75% being singletons. Specimen: PBMCs. The source is a young woman in good health and CMV-seronegative.

In this sample, this clone turned up once. This chain links TRBV9 with TRBJ2-7; D possibly corresponds to TRBD2 (5 bases). The CDR3 loop spans 15 amino acids. CDR1 SGDLS and CDR2 YYNGEE come from the germline V gene. V was shortened by 3 bases and J by 0 bases, with 13 bases between the two germline ends. The CDR3 coding sequence is TGTGCCAGCAGCGAGAGCGGAGGTTACTCCTACGAGCAGTACTTC. This gives the protein CASSESGGYSYEQYF.

This rearrangement joins TRBV9 to TRBJ2-3; 8 bases agree with TRBD1. This CDR3 is 15 amino acids long. Germline lookup yields CDR1 SGDLS and CDR2 YYNGEE. Unmatched junction bases numbered 9, after V lost 3 bases and J lost 6 bases. For the CDR3, the DNA is TGTGCCAGCAGCGAGCGGACAGGGACAACTGATACGCAGTATTTT. Encoded protein: CASSERTGTTDTQYF.

In DNA form, the CDR3 reads TGTGCCAGCAGCTGGGGACTAGCGGGGGTGACCCAGTACTTC. Protein sequence: CASSWGLAGVTQYF. This chain links TRBV7-6 with TRBJ2-5, with TRBD2 matching 14 bases. The germline V gene encodes CDR1 SGHVS and CDR2 FNYEAQ. With V trimmed by 4 bases and J by 7 bases, 2 bases remained unmatched. CDR3 length equals 14 residues.

The CDR3 spells CASSVRLATSDTQYF. The CDR3 DNA is TGTGCCAGCAGTGTCCGACTAGCTACATCAGATACGCAGTATTTT. V gene TRBV2 combines with J gene TRBJ2-3; 7 nucleotides line up with TRBD2. The CDR3 is made up of 15 amino acids. The germline V gene encodes CDR1 SNHLY and CDR2 FYNNEI. J was trimmed by 4 bases and V by 4 bases; bases with no gene match: 8.

This clone has a single count. The chain links TRBV28 to TRBJ2-1, with 8 positions matching TRBD2. The length of the CDR3 is 15 residues. The germline V gene has CDR1 MDHEN and CDR2 SYDVKM. Trimming removed 7 bases from V and 7 bases from J; junction bases left unmatched: 12. In DNA form, the CDR3 reads TGTGCCAGCATTTCCAGTAGCGGGAAGGGGAATGAGCAGTTCTTC. Translating it yields CASISSSGKGNEQFF. Full variable domain (rest looked up from reference TRBV28 and TRBJ2-1): DVKVTQSSRYLVKRTGEKVFLECVQDMDHENMFWYRQDPGLGLRLIYFSYDVKMKEKGDIPEGYSVSREKKERFSLILESASTNQTSMYLCASISSSGKGNEQFFGPGTRLTVL.

V gene TRBV11-2 combines with J gene TRBJ2-1; 10 nucleotides agree with TRBD2. The CDR3 consists of 17 residues. CDR1 SGHAT and CDR2 FQNNGV come from the germline V gene. Losses at the gene ends were 1 base for V and 4 bases for J; bases not matched to a gene: 7. The CDR3 here is CASSLAPTSGNYNEQFF. CDR3 nucleotides: TGTGCCAGCAGCTTAGCCCCCACTAGCGGGAATTACAATGAGCAGTTCTTC.

V usage is TRBV7-3 and J usage is TRBJ1-4; 8 bases line up with TRBD1. The CDR3 sequence is 15 residues long. The germline CDR1 and CDR2 sequences are SGHTA and FQGTGA. After removal of 5 bases from V and 7 bases from J, the junction contained 9 bases not matched to a gene. The CDR3 is CASSIRTGRSEKLFF. The CDR3 DNA reads TGTGCCAGCAGCATACGGACAGGGAGATCTGAAAAACTGTTTTTT.

The V and J genes are TRBV28 and TRBJ2-7; 8 bases line up with TRBD1. Germline CDR1 and CDR2: MDHEN and SYDVKM. Trimming at V came to 9 bases and at J to 4 bases, leaving 11 bases not matched to a gene. The CDR3 is 14 residues long. The CDR3 loop is CASRIQGGSYEQYF. CDR3 DNA: TGTGCCAGTCGCATACAGGGGGGTTCTTACGAGCAGTACTTC.

This clone was recorded a few times. This chain links TRBV29-1 with TRBJ2-3; D perhaps matches TRBD2 (6 bases). V was trimmed by 6 bases and J by 1 base, leaving 20 bases between them. The V gene's germline CDR1 is SQVTM and CDR2 ANQGSEA. CDR3 length equals 16 residues. The CDR3 protein is CSVPPVTSGRTDTQYF. The CDR3 region has the DNA TGCAGCGTCCCCCCCGTCACCAGCGGGCGCACAGATACGCAGTATTTT.

This chain links TRBV6-1 with TRBJ1-6, with unresolved D. Germline V gives CDR1 MNHNS, CDR2 SASEGT. The CDR3 is 14 residues long. The ends were cut back, 3 bases at V and 6 bases at J, with 9 bases in the middle. Written as DNA, the CDR3 is TGTGCCAGCAGTGAGGCGGTTGGTAATTCACCCCTCCACTTT. Translated, it gives CASSEAVGNSPLHF.

V and J are TRBV19 and TRBJ2-5; D remains unclear. The CDR3 covers 14 residues. Germline CDR1 and CDR2: LNHDA and SQIVND (reference sequence). The V end lost 1 base, the J end lost 3 bases, and 9 bases lay between the germline ends. The CDR3 protein is CASSIAGRKETQYF. The CDR3 bases are TGTGCCAGTAGTATAGCAGGAAGAAAAGAGACCCAGTACTTC.

V and J are TRBV5-5 and TRBJ1-1; TRBD1 agrees at 9 bases. Germline loops: CDR1 SGHKS, CDR2 YYEKEE (reference sequence). The ends lost 4 bases at V and 11 bases at J; junction bases unmatched: 6. The CDR3 has 12 amino acids. CDR3 in amino acids: CASSRDRVSAFF. The CDR3 DNA sequence: TGTGCCAGCAGCCGGGACAGGGTGTCGGCTTTCTTT. Full variable domain (rest looked up from reference TRBV5-5 and TRBJ1-1): DAGVTQSPTHLIKTRGQQVTLRCSPISGHKSVSWYQQVLGQGPQFIFQYYEKEERGRGNFPDRFSARQFPNYSSELNVNALLLGDSALYLCASSRDRVSAFFGQGTRLTVV.

The V call is TRBV19, the J call TRBJ2-3; a weak D match, TRBD2 (6 bases). The germline CDR1 and CDR2 sequences are LNHDA and SQIVND (reference sequence). The germline V and J ends were trimmed by 9 bases and 0 bases, with 13 bases remaining between them. The CDR3 has 14 residues. The chain's CDR3 is CASAPAGSTDTQYF. The CDR3 DNA is TGTGCCAGCGCGCCTGCGGGGAGCACAGATACGCAGTATTTT.

Note on this clone: Sequence at one end of the junction differs from germline and may be a read error. The J gene is TRBJ2-5, the V gene TRBV29-1; 8 positions agree with TRBD2. The length of the CDR3 is 13 residues. Germline V gene data show CDR1 as SQVTM and CDR2 as ANQGSEA. The DNA of the CDR3 is TGCAGCGTCGAAGCGGGAGCACGAGAGACCCAGTACTTC. This encodes CSVEAGARETQYF.

The genes are TRBV11-1 and TRBJ2-2; D remains ambiguous. The V gene lost 5 bases and the J gene lost 6 bases, with 13 bases spanning the gap. The CDR3 runs to 14 residues. CDR1 and CDR2 (germline): SGHAT, FQDESV (reference sequence). The CDR3 nucleotides read TGTGCCAGCAGCCAGAGTATGGGCGCCGGGGAGCTGTTTTTT. Its protein product is CASSQSMGAGELFF.

The chain couples TRBV28 to TRBJ2-7; no clear D gene. V gave up 6 bases and J gave up 2 bases, with 17 bases separating them. CDR1 and CDR2 from the germline V gene are MDHEN and SYDVKM. This CDR3 is built from 15 residues. CDR3 protein: CASSRDRSLTYEQYF. CDR3 in DNA: TGTGCCAGCAGCCGCGACCGGAGTTTAACCTACGAGCAGTACTTC.

The rearrangement uses TRBV5-6 and TRBJ2-3, with TRBD2 matching over 9 bases. Trimming at V came to 1 base and at J to 6 bases, leaving 6 bases not matched to a gene. The germline V gene has CDR1 SGHDT and CDR2 YYEEEE. This CDR3 is built from 15 residues. The CDR3: CASSLRASGMDTQYF. In DNA, the CDR3 is TGTGCCAGCAGCTTGCGGGCTAGCGGGATGGATACGCAGTATTTT.

The chain employs TRBV7-3 and TRBJ2-3; weak D call: TRBD1 (6 bases). The V and J ends lost 0 bases and 5 bases respectively, with 18 bases between them. The germline CDR1 and CDR2 sequences are SGHTA and FQGTGA. The CDR3 spans 17 residues. The CDR3 reads CASSLTSGHTKGDTQYF. CDR3 bases: TGTGCCAGCAGCTTAACGTCGGGACACACGAAGGGAGATACGCAGTATTTT.

The chain links TRBV2 to TRBJ2-7; 12 positions match TRBD1. The V gene's germline CDR1 is SNHLY and CDR2 FYNNEI. The J segment lost 7 bases and the V segment lost 4 bases, leaving 5 bases of the junction unmatched. The CDR3 contains 14 residues. CDR3: CASSAPGQGAEQYF. The DNA for the CDR3 is TGTGCCAGCAGTGCACCGGGACAGGGGGCGGAGCAGTACTTC.

The chain carries TRBV5-8 and TRBJ2-5; the match to TRBD2 covers 8 bases. The germline gives CDR1 SGHTS, CDR2 YDEGEE. CDR3 size: 15 residues. The V and J ends lost 4 bases and 3 bases, in that order; junction bases with no gene match: 8. This CDR3 is CASSPGTRGEETQYF. The DNA for the CDR3 is TGTGCCAGCAGCCCCGGGACTAGGGGGGAAGAGACCCAGTACTTC.

The J gene is TRBJ2-2, the V gene TRBV5-1; 11 positions match TRBD2. Unmatched junction bases numbered 8, after V lost 9 bases and J lost 4 bases. This CDR3 contains 15 residues. Per germline, CDR1 SGHRS and CDR2 YFSETQ. CDR3 coding DNA: TGCGCCACTAATCTAGCGGGAGGCCTCACCGGGGAGCTGTTTTTT. Protein product: CATNLAGGLTGELFF.

The chain's CDR3 is CASSPRGWAYEQYF. Written as DNA, the CDR3 is TGTGCCAGTAGTCCCCGGGGGTGGGCCTACGAGCAGTACTTC. The chain uses TRBV19 and TRBJ2-7; D might be TRBD2 (6 bases). The germline gives CDR1 LNHDA, CDR2 SQIVND (reference sequence). Between the trimmed V and J ends, which lost 5 bases and 2 bases, there was a span of 13 bases. The CDR3 is 14 amino acids.

This clone was counted between two and nine times. This chain joins TRBV27 and TRBJ2-4, with 12 bases matching TRBD1. The CDR3 sequence is 18 residues long. Germline-derived CDR1 and CDR2 are MNHEY and SMNVEV (reference sequence). The V and J ends lost 10 bases and 1 base, in that order; junction bases with no gene match: 14. The CDR3 DNA is TGTGCCAACGTACCGGGACAGGGGGCTACGGGGGCCAAAAACATTCAGTACTTC. Translating gives CANVPGQGATGAKNIQYF.

This clone has just one count. The chain combines TRBV30 with TRBJ1-1; D gene ambiguous. The CDR3 is made up of 12 amino acids. Germline CDR1 and CDR2: GTSNPN and SVGIG (reference sequence). The V end lost 3 bases, the J end lost 6 bases, and 11 bases lay between the germline ends. The CDR3 region has the DNA TGTGCCTGGAGCCCCGGGAGCCCTGAAGCTTTCTTT. Amino acid sequence: CAWSPGSPEAFF.

The genes are TRBV10-3 and TRBJ2-7, with 10 bases lining up with TRBD2. In germline, CDR1 is ENHRY, CDR2 SYGVKD. V was clipped by 4 bases and J by 6 bases; unmatched bases: 6. The CDR3 runs 14 residues. CDR3 bases: TGTGCCATCAGTGGACCAGCGGGAGGGGGCGAGCAGTACTTC. This translates into CAISGPAGGGEQYF.

This rearrangement joins TRBV11-2 to TRBJ2-1; no definite D call. The CDR3 contains 12 residues. V was cut by 3 bases and J by 5 bases, with 5 bases left in between. Germline loops: CDR1 SGHAT, CDR2 FQNNGV. The CDR3 DNA is TGTGCCAGCAGCTTTTCAGACAATGAGCAGTTCTTC. This gives the protein CASSFSDNEQFF.

The chain is built from TRBV5-1 and TRBJ2-1; the D gene is possibly TRBD1 (6 bases). Germline V CDR1 and CDR2: SGHRS, YFSETQ. The germline V and J ends were trimmed by 2 bases and 7 bases, with 19 bases remaining between them. The CDR3 totals 16 residues. The CDR3 DNA reads TGCGCCAGCAGCTTTGCAAGGGGCAGGGGCTTAAATGAGCAGTTCTTC. Its translation: CASSFARGRGLNEQFF.

By share, this clone ranks as medium-sized. V and J are TRBV4-1 and TRBJ2-1; TRBD1 matches 8 bases. The CDR3 spans 16 residues. The germline CDR1 and CDR2 sequences are MGHRA and YSYEKL. Trimming removed 4 bases from V and 2 bases from J; junction bases left unmatched: 7. The DNA of the CDR3 is TGCGCCAGCAGCCGGAGAGGACAGGGACCCTACAATGAGCAGTTCTTC. This encodes CASSRRGQGPYNEQFF.

As DNA, the CDR3 is TGTGCCAGCAGTCCCCTCAAAGCGTACCAAGAGACCCAGTACTTC. It translates to CASSPLKAYQETQYF. J is TRBJ2-5 and V is TRBV28; D is undetermined. This CDR3 has 15 amino acids. The germline V and J ends were trimmed by 5 bases and 0 bases, with 13 bases remaining between them. Germline V CDR1 and CDR2: MDHEN, SYDVKM.

This clone was picked up a small number of times. The V call is TRBV5-1, the J call TRBJ1-5; the match to TRBD1 covers 7 bases. The CDR3 spans 15 residues. Germline loops: CDR1 SGHRS, CDR2 YFSETQ. V was pared by 0 bases and J by 9 bases, with 9 bases of the junction left unmatched. Written as DNA, the CDR3 is TGCGCCAGCAGCTTGGAGCAGGGGGTGGGTGCGCCCCAGCATTTT. Its translation is CASSLEQGVGAPQHF.

This chain joins TRBV7-2 and TRBJ2-2; 8 nucleotides align to TRBD2. Unmatched junction bases numbered 3, after V lost 1 base and J lost 5 bases. Germline V gene lookup returns CDR1 SGHTA and CDR2 FQGNSA. The CDR3 sequence is 15 residues long. CDR3 sequence reads: CASSLDLAGTGELFF. CDR3 sequence (DNA): TGTGCCAGCAGCTTAGACCTAGCGGGTACCGGGGAGCTGTTTTTT.

The gene calls are TRBV10-2 and TRBJ2-7; a possible D gene is TRBD2 (6 bases). Trimming pared 6 bases from V and 0 bases from J, leaving 12 bases between. The germline V gene has CDR1 WSHSY and CDR2 SAAADI. This CDR3 has 14 residues. For the CDR3, the DNA is TGCGCCAGCAGACCAGACGGGAGCTCCTACGAGCAGTACTTC. Translated, it gives CASRPDGSSYEQYF.